This T cell receptor beta chain was profiled in a study of T cells in Graves' hyperthyroidism and ophthalmopathy. Study-level findings and limits: Onset of ophthalmopathy came a median around 7.1 months after the model predicted it. Most clonotypes that expanded in the thyroid above 0.001 also showed up in blood.

Patients with uncontrolled infections, other autoimmune diseases, pregnancy or lactation were excluded. PBMCs were derived from roughly 10 ml fresh peripheral blood. Trimming removed 5 bases at V and 5 bases at J, with 12 bases between. The CDR3 consists of 13 residues. Germline lookup yields CDR1 ENHRY and CDR2 SYGVKD. Authors of the study amplified TCR beta CDR3 regions from RNA transcripts. The TCR CDR3 first-round RT-PCR relied on the HTBI primer set. TCRdb redid the calling of the multiplex PCR reads with MiXCR, one entry per CDR3 protein. Altogether some 740,000 distinct CDR3 sequences are present, 12% to 15% being singletons, with the ten largest covering more than 8.5%. This clonotype has ten or more counts. What it recognizes is unknown.

The clonotype originates from a woman under 30 with Graves' hyperthyroidism. V usage is TRBV10-3 and J usage is TRBJ2-5, with D unresolved. The sequencing input was blood. CDR3 amino acids: CAISSNPRETQYF. The CDR3, as DNA: TGTGCCATCAGTTCGAATCCCCGGGAGACCCAGTACTTC.